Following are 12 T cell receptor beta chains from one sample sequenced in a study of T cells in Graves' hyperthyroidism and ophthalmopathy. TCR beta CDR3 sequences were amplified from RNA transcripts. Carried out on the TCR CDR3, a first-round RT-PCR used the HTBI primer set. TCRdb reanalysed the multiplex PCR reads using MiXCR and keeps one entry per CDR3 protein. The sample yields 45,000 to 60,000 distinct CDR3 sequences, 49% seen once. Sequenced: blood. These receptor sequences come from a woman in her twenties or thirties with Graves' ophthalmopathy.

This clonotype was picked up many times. CDR3 residues: CSVEAGISGGVFEQYF. The CDR3 DNA is TGCAGTGTTGAGGCGGGGATTAGCGGAGGGGTGTTCGAGCAGTACTTC. The V and J genes are TRBV20-1 and TRBJ2-7, with D possibly TRBD2 on 6 matching bases. Trimming took 7 bases from V and 6 from J, leaving 28 bases between them. Germline CDR1 DFQATT, CDR2 SNEGSKA (reference sequence). This CDR3 has 16 amino acids.

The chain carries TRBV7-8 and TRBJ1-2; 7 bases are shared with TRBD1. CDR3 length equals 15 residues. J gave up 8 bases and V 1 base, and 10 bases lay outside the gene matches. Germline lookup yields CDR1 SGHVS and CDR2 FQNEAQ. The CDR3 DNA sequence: TGTGCCAGCAGCTTAGAGGGGGCTAGGGTGCGGGGCTACACCTTC. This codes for CASSLEGARVRGYTF.

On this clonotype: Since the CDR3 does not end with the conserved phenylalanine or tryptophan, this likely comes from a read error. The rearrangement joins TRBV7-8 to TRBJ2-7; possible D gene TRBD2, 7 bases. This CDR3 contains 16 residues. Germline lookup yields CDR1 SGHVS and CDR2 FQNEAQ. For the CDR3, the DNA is TGCGCCAGCAGCCAAGGGGGGGGGCGGGAGCACTACGAGCAGTACCTC. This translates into CASSQGGGREHYEQYL.

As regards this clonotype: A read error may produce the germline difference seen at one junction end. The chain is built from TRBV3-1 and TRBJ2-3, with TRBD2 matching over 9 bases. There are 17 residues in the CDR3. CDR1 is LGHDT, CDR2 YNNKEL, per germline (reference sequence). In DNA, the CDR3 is TGTGCCAGCGGCCAAGATGGGGCGGGAGGGAGCACAGATACGCAGTATTTT. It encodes CASGQDGAGGSTDTQYF.

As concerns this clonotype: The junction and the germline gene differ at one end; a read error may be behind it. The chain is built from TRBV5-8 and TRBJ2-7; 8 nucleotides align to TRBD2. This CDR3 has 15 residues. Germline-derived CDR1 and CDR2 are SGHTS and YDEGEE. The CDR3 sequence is CASSSIPGTRYEQYF. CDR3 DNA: TGCGCCAGCAGCTCGATACCCGGGACTAGGTACGAGCAGTACTTC.

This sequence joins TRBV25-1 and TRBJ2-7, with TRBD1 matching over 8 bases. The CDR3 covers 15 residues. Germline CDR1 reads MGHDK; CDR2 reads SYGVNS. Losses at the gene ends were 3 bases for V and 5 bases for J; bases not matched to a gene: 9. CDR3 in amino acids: CASSDVTGVTHEQYF. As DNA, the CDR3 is TGTGCCAGCAGTGATGTGACAGGGGTCACCCACGAGCAGTACTTC.

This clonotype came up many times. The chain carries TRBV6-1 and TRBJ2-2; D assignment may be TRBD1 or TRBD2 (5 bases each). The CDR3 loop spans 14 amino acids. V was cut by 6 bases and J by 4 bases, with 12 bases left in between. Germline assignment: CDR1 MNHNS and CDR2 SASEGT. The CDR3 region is CASSRDGPTGELFF. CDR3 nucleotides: TGTGCCAGCAGCAGGGACGGCCCCACCGGGGAGCTGTTTTTT.

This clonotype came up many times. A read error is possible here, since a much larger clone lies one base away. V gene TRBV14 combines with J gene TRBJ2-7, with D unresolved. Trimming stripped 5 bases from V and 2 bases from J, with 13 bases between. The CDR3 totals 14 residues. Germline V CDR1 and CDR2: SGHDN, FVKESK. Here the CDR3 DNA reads TGTGCCAGCAGCGCAAAAGCGTATGCCTACGAGCAGTACTTC. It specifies CASSAKAYAYEQYF.

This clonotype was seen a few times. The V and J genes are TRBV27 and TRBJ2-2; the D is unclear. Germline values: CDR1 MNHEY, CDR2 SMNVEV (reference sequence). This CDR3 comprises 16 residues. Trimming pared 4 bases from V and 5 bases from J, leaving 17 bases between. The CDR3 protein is CASSSYPILQTGELFF. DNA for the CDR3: TGTGCCAGCAGTTCCTACCCGATCTTACAGACCGGGGAGCTGTTTTTT.

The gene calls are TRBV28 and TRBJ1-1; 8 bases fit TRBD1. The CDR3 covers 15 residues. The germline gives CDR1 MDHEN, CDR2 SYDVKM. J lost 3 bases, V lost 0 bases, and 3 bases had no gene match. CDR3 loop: CASSLWTGADTEAFF. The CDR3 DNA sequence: TGTGCCAGCAGTTTATGGACAGGGGCGGACACTGAAGCTTTCTTT.

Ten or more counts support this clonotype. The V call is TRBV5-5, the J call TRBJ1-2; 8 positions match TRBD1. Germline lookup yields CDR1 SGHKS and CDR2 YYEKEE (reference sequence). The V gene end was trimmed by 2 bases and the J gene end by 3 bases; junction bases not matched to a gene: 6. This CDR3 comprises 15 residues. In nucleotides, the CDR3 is TGTGCCAGCAGCTTACAGGGGGGGAAAGACTATGGCTACACCTTC. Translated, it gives CASSLQGGKDYGYTF.

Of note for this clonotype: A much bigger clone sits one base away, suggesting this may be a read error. CDR3 in amino acids: CASSRTHSGTGLSTGELFF. The CDR3, as DNA: TGTGCCAGCAGTCGCACTCATTCCGGGACAGGGCTGAGCACCGGGGAGCTGTTTTTT. The chain is built from TRBV6-5 and TRBJ2-2; 9 bases match TRBD1. The V segment lost 5 bases and the J segment 4 bases; nucleotides outside the gene matches: 17. Germline loops: CDR1 MNHEY, CDR2 SVGAGI. The length of the CDR3 is 19 residues.